The clone carrying this T cell receptor beta chain was seen a handful of times. This sample was taken from a study of T-cell memory formation after mild COVID-19. For the study at large: TCR clusters showed largely donor specificity.

Via MiXCR, TCRdb re-called the 5' RACE reads, giving one row per CDR3 protein. The table lists 550,000 to 700,000 distinct CDR3 sequences, roughly 17% of them singletons. Germline CDR1 reads SEHNR; CDR2 reads FQNEAQ (reference sequence). Trimming stripped 11 bases from V and 4 bases from J, with 10 bases between. This CDR3 contains 11 residues. This sequence joins TRBV7-9 and TRBJ2-3; D ambiguous. The sample consisted of PBMCs or a T cell subset sorted from them (not recorded which). The TCR sequence derives from an adult woman who had mild COVID-19 (a few samples of this study predate the infection). Cell type and time point are not known. CDR3 nucleotides: TGTGCCTTGCAGGAGCCAGATACGCAGTATTTT. The encoded protein is CALQEPDTQYF.